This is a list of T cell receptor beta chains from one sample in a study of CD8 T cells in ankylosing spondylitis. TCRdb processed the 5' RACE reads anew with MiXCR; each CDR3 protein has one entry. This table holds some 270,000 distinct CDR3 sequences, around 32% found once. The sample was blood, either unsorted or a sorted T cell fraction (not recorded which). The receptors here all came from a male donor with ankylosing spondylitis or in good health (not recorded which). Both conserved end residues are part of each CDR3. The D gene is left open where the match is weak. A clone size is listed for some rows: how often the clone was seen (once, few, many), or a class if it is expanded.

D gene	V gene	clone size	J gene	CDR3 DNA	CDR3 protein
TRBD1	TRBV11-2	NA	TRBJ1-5	TGTGCCAGCAGCTTAGGACAGGGGTTGGGGGATCAGCCCCAGCATTTT	CASSLGQGLGDQPQHF
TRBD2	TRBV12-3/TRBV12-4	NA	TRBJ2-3	TGTGCCAGCAGTGATCCTAGCGGACGCACAGATACGCAGTATTTT	CASSDPSGRTDTQYF
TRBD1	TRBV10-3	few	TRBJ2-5	TGTGCCACCCGAGGGGACAGGGGGCTTGAGACCCAGTACTTC	CATRGDRGLETQYF
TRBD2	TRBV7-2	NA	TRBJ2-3	TGTGCCAGCAGCTTAGCCCCCCTAGCGGGGGTAAGCACAGATACGCAGTATTTT	CASSLAPLAGVSTDTQYF
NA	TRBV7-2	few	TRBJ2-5	TGTGCCAGCAGCTTTGCGGGGAAAGAGACCCAGTACTTC	CASSFAGKETQYF
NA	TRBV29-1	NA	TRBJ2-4	TGCAGCGTCTGGACCCAGGGAAACATTCAGTACTTC	CSVWTQGNIQYF
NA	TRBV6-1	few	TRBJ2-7	TGTGCCAGCAGAAGTTCCCTGGGCGAGGGACCCTACGAGCAGTACTTC	CASRSSLGEGPYEQYF
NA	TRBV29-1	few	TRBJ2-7	TGCAGCGTCGTGGAGGGGTTGGGCTACGAGCAGTACTTC	CSVVEGLGYEQYF
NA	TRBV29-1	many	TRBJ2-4	TGCAGCGTTGAAATAGGCCGAAAGAGGGACATTCAGTACTTC	CSVEIGRKRDIQYF
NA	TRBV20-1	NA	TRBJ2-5	TGCAGTGCTAGAGGGGGCGGTGTGGGGACCCAGTACTTC	CSARGGGVGTQYF
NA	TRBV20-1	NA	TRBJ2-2	TGCAGTGCCACACCGGCGGTTACGAACACCGGGGAGCTGTTTTTT	CSATPAVTNTGELFF
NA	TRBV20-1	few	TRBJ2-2	TGCAGTGCTAGGGCTCGACCCTCGAACACCGGGGAGCTGTTTTTT	CSARARPSNTGELFF
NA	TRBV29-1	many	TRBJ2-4	TGCAGCGTTGAAGGGGGCAAAAACATTCAGTACTTC	CSVEGGKNIQYF
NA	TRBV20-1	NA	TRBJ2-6	TGCAGTGCTAGGGGGCCTGGGGCCAACGTCCTGACTTTC	CSARGPGANVLTF
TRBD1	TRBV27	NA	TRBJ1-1	TGTGCCAGCAGTCCTAGGGCCGGGACAGGGTTCAGCACTGAAGCTTTCTTT	CASSPRAGTGFSTEAFF
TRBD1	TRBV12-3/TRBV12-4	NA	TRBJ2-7	TGTGCCAGCAGTCCCGGACAGGGGGCAAAAAACGAGCAGTACTTC	CASSPGQGAKNEQYF
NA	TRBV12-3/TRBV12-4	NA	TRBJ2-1	TGTGCCAGCAGTCCCCCAGGGCGGGTCAATGAGCAGTTCTTC	CASSPPGRVNEQFF
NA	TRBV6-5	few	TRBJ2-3	TGTGCCAGCAGAGACCTCACAGATACGCAGTATTTT	CASRDLTDTQYF